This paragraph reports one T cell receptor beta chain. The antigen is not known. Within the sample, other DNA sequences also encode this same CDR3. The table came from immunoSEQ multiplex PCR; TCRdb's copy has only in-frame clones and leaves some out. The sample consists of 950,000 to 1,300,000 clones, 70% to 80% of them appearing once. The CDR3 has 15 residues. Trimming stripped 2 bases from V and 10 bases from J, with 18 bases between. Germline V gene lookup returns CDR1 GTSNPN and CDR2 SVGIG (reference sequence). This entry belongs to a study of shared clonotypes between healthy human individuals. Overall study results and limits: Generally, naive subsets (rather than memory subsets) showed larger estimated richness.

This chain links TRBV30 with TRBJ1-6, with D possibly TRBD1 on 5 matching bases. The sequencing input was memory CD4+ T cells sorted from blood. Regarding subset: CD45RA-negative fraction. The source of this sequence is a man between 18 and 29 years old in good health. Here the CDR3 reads CAWSTSSGRRSPLHF. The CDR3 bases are TGTGCCTGGAGTACATCCTCGGGACGGCGGTCACCCCTCCACTTT.